The entry below describes one T cell receptor beta chain. CDR3 length: 17 amino acids. Trimming removed 3 bases at V and 1 base at J, with 16 bases between. CDR1 is LGHDT, CDR2 YNNKEL, per germline (reference sequence). The sample originates from a study of T cells in Graves' hyperthyroidism and ophthalmopathy. What was amplified from RNA transcripts were TCR beta CDR3 regions. The HTBI set primed first-round TCR CDR3 RT-PCR. TCRdb re-called the multiplex PCR reads through MiXCR, storing one row per CDR3 protein. The table lists approximately 400,000 distinct CDR3 sequences, less than 20% of them singletons.

The source is a woman in her late teens or twenties with Graves' hyperthyroidism that later progressed to Graves' ophthalmopathy. The V gene is TRBV3-1, the J gene TRBJ2-1, with D hard to call. Sequences were obtained from blood. CDR3 region: CASSQVFGRASYNEQFF. The CDR3 DNA reads as TGTGCCAGCAGCCAGGTTTTTGGACGGGCATCCTACAATGAGCAGTTCTTC.